Below are 18 T cell receptor beta chains sequenced from a single sample in a study of cytomegalovirus exposure and HLA in healthy donors. Primers: 60 Vbeta forward and 13 Jbeta reverse. TCRdb's copy holds only in-frame clones and misses some; the assay was immunoSEQ multiplex PCR. The sample records approximately 160,000 clones, 68% being singletons. Sequencing was performed on PBMCs. The receptors derive from a young woman in good health and CMV-seropositive.

The chain is built from TRBV5-4 and TRBJ2-5; 8 bases agree with TRBD2. The last part of the DNA fits TRBJ2-7 better; the J call may be wrong. CDR1 is SGHNT, CDR2 YYREEE, per germline (reference sequence). The length of the CDR3 is 13 residues. In DNA, the CDR3 is TGTGCCAGCAGCCGGCTAGCGGGCCACGAGCAGTACTTC. It yields the protein CASSRLAGHEQYF.

The chain couples TRBV28 to TRBJ1-1; no definite D call. Deletions cut 2 bases from V and 11 bases from J, with 12 bases between. The length of the CDR3 is 12 residues. CDR1 MDHEN and CDR2 SYDVKM come from the germline V gene. In DNA, the CDR3 is TGTGCCAGCAGTTTACGGGGTTACCTGGCTTTCTTT. Its translation is CASSLRGYLAFF.

The chain employs TRBV30 and TRBJ1-2; no clear D gene. CDR3 size: 11 residues. The germline V gene has CDR1 GTSNPN and CDR2 SVGIG (reference sequence). The germline V and J ends were trimmed by 5 bases and 7 bases, with 11 bases remaining between them. CDR3 loop: CAWGRITGYTF. The DNA for the CDR3 is TGTGCCTGGGGGCGCATCACTGGCTACACCTTC. Combining the CDR3 with reference TRBV30 and TRBJ1-2 gives the whole variable domain SQTIHQWPATLVQPVGSPLSLECTVEGTSNPNLYWYRQAAGRGLQLLFYSVGIGQISSEVPQNLSASRPQDRQFILSSKKLLLSDSGFYLCAWGRITGYTFGSGTRLTVV.

In DNA, the CDR3 is TGTGCCTGGGCTAAGTTAGACAGGGGATCCCCGAAGACCCAGTACTTC. Encoded protein: CAWAKLDRGSPKTQYF. The rearrangement joins TRBV30 to TRBJ2-5, with 8 bases aligning to TRBD1. Germline V CDR1 and CDR2: GTSNPN, SVGIG (reference sequence). This CDR3 is 16 amino acids long. V dropped 5 bases and J dropped 6; count of bases not matched to a gene: 17.

The chain combines TRBV4-2 with TRBJ2-1, with TRBD1 identical over 7 bases. Germline V gene sequence: CDR1 LGHNA, CDR2 YNFKEQ. Trimming removed 4 bases from V and 4 bases from J; junction bases left unmatched: 13. This CDR3 is built from 17 residues. CDR3 residues: CASSPNEGGGRYNEQFF. The CDR3 coding sequence is TGTGCCAGCAGCCCGAATGAAGGGGGCGGTCGATACAATGAGCAGTTCTTC.

This clone was counted a single time. One end of the junction fails to match germline, which may point to a read error. The chain joins TRBV25-1 to TRBJ1-2; perhaps TRBD1 as D (5 bases). CDR3 length: 13 amino acids. The germline CDR1 and CDR2 sequences are MGHDK and SYGVNS. The CDR3 reads CANSAIGAYGYTF. The CDR3 DNA sequence: TGTGCCAACAGTGCTATAGGGGCCTATGGCTACACCTTC.

This clone was picked up a small number of times. The chain recombines TRBV7-9 with TRBJ1-3; D gene uncertain. CDR1 is SEHNR and CDR2 is FQNEAQ in the germline V gene (reference sequence). Deletions cut 3 bases from V and 0 bases from J, with 9 bases between. The CDR3 sequence is 15 residues long. CDR3 loop: CASSLVGVSGNTIYF. The CDR3 nucleotides read TGTGCCAGCAGCTTGGTCGGGGTCTCTGGAAACACCATATATTTT.

This chain joins TRBV27 and TRBJ1-5, with D unclear. With 6 bases removed from V and 0 bases from J, the gap between germline ends came to 9 bases. From germline, CDR1 is MNHEY and CDR2 SMNVEV (reference sequence). The CDR3 is 14 residues long. As DNA, the CDR3 is TGTGCCAGCAGGTTAGCGTATAGCAATCAGCCCCAGCATTTT. It translates to CASRLAYSNQPQHF.

The V gene is TRBV27, the J gene TRBJ2-7, with 14 positions matching TRBD2. The J segment lost 2 bases and the V segment lost 6 bases, leaving 12 bases of the junction unmatched. Per the germline V gene, CDR1 is MNHEY and CDR2 is SMNVEV (reference sequence). This CDR3 has 18 amino acids. This CDR3 reads CASSSSGTSGSRAYEQYF. CDR3 sequence (DNA): TGTGCCAGCAGCTCGTCCGGGACTAGCGGGAGCCGCGCCTACGAGCAGTACTTC.

The chain joins TRBV11-2 to TRBJ2-5, with TRBD2 as a possible D gene (5 bases). V lost 5 bases to trimming and J lost 1 base, with 11 bases between them. Germline CDR1 reads SGHAT; CDR2 reads FQNNGV. This CDR3 spans 14 amino acids. The CDR3 DNA is TGTGCCAGCAGCGCCGGGCGGGTCCAAGAGACCCAGTACTTC. This encodes CASSAGRVQETQYF.

This chain links TRBV30 with TRBJ2-7, with D perhaps matching TRBD1 (6 bases). The CDR3 has 12 residues. V shed 5 bases and J shed 3 bases, with 11 bases lying between them. Germline V lookup: CDR1 GTSNPN, CDR2 SVGIG (reference sequence). CDR3: CAWGQGHYEQYF. CDR3 DNA: TGTGCCTGGGGGCAGGGACACTACGAGCAGTACTTC.

The genes are TRBV5-6 and TRBJ2-1; the match to TRBD1 covers 7 bases. CDR3 length equals 17 residues. From germline, CDR1 is SGHDT and CDR2 YYEEEE. The V segment lost 6 bases and the J segment 0 bases; nucleotides outside the gene matches: 12. The CDR3 DNA reads TGTGCCAGCACCAAGAATCCGACAGGGCCCTCCTACAATGAGCAGTTCTTC. This encodes CASTKNPTGPSYNEQFF.

The chain employs TRBV7-9 and TRBJ1-6, with TRBD1 as a possible D gene (6 bases). Germline CDR1 reads SEHNR; CDR2 reads FQNEAQ (reference sequence). The CDR3 sequence is 14 residues long. Between the trimmed V and J ends, which lost 5 bases and 10 bases, there was a span of 15 bases. The chain's CDR3 is CASSRTDATSPLHF. The CDR3 DNA is TGTGCCAGCAGCCGGACAGACGCCACATCACCCCTCCACTTT.

The table lists this clone with a few counts. The chain is built from TRBV28 and TRBJ1-1; no firm D call. The ends were cut back, 6 bases at V and 1 base at J, with 15 bases in the middle. The CDR3 contains 15 residues. The germline V gene encodes CDR1 MDHEN and CDR2 SYDVKM. The CDR3 region is CASRKPGLGNTEAFF. CDR3 bases: TGTGCCAGCAGGAAACCAGGTTTGGGGAACACTGAAGCTTTCTTT.

The CDR3 spells CASRRDSPHEQYF. The DNA for the CDR3 is TGTGCCAGCAGAAGGGACAGCCCTCACGAGCAGTACTTC. The V gene is TRBV2, the J gene TRBJ2-7, with TRBD1 matching over 7 bases. V shed 6 bases and J 5 bases; nucleotides not matched to a gene: 7. CDR1 SNHLY and CDR2 FYNNEI come from the germline V gene. The CDR3 runs 13 residues.

The J gene is TRBJ2-7, the V gene TRBV11-1, with TRBD1 matching 7 bases. CDR1 is SGHAT, CDR2 FQDESV, per germline (reference sequence). The length of the CDR3 is 14 residues. With 7 bases clipped from V and 1 base from J, the junction kept 7 bases outside the gene matches. DNA of the CDR3: TGTGCCAGCACCTTTGAGACAGGGTCCTACGAGCAGTACTTC. This codes for CASTFETGSYEQYF.

The chain joins TRBV11-2 to TRBJ2-5, with TRBD2 as a possible D gene (6 bases). Germline assignment: CDR1 SGHAT and CDR2 FQNNGV. This CDR3 has 13 residues. Trimming removed 3 bases from V and 5 bases from J, with 10 bases in between. For the CDR3, the DNA is TGTGCCAGCAGCTTTGGGGGGTGGGAGACCCAGTACTTC. Its protein is CASSFGGWETQYF.

This clone was seen only a few times. The chain joins TRBV5-1 to TRBJ1-2; TRBD1 matches 8 bases. V dropped 4 bases and J dropped 3; count of bases not matched to a gene: 2. Germline CDR1 reads SGHRS; CDR2 reads YFSETQ. This CDR3 spans 13 amino acids. The CDR3 DNA sequence: TGCGCCAGCAGCGGACAGGGTTACTATGGCTACACCTTC. Its translation: CASSGQGYYGYTF.